This T cell receptor beta chain originates from a study of OX40 agonist ivuxolimab in advanced cancers. CDR3 length: 14 residues. Germline CDR1 is KGHSH and CDR2 is LQKENI. Trimming pared 2 bases from V and 1 base from J, leaving 8 bases between. Here immunoSEQ multiplex PCR was the method, and the copy in TCRdb shows in-frame clones only, minus some. This table holds approximately 61,000 clones, about 82% found once. This rearrangement joins TRBV18 to TRBJ1-1; D is unresolved. The TCR originated in an adult with an advanced solid tumor such as melanoma, head and neck, liver or kidney cancer. The sample consisted of CD4+ or CD8+ T cells sorted from blood, taken in a trial of the OX40 agonist ivuxolimab. The DNA for the CDR3 is TGTGCCAGCTCACCAAGGACCGCGAACACTGAAGCTTTCTTT. This translates into CASSPRTANTEAFF.